This T cell receptor (beta chain) was captured by sequencing in a study of cytomegalovirus exposure and HLA in healthy donors. Findings and limits, study-wide: Earlier analysis found most TCR beta V segments productive about 90% or about 30% of the time. Testing in vitro showed a few CMV-associated chains specific for CMV antigens.

Details on this clone: Its specificity is not known.

The germline CDR1 and CDR2 sequences are LNHDA and SQIVND (reference sequence). V lost 4 bases to trimming and J lost 0 bases, with 10 bases between them. The CDR3 has 15 residues. The study ran its PCR with 60 Vbeta and 13 Jbeta primers. Here immunoSEQ multiplex PCR was the method, and the copy in TCRdb shows in-frame clones only, minus some. The sample has over 120,000 clones; 65% to 85% are singletons. The sample taken for sequencing was PBMCs. This rearrangement joins TRBV19 to TRBJ1-5; tentatively, D is TRBD1 (6 bases). The TCR originated in a man in his fifties or sixties in good health and CMV-seronegative. The CDR3 sequence: CASSRWTASNQPQHF. In DNA, the CDR3 is TGTGCCAGTAGTAGATGGACAGCTAGCAATCAGCCCCAGCATTTT. Filled out from reference TRBV19 and TRBJ1-5, the complete variable domain reads DGGITQSPKYLFRKEGQNVTLSCEQNLNHDAMYWYRQDPGQGLRLIYYSQIVNDFQKGDIAEGYSVSREKKESFPLTVTSAQKNPTAFYLCASSRWTASNQPQHFGDGTRLSIL.